These 27 T cell receptor beta chains came from one sample sequenced in a study of T cell changes during pregnancy in multiple sclerosis. Sequencing was performed with immunoSEQ multiplex PCR; in TCRdb, only in-frame clones are kept and a portion is missing. This sample has approximately 37,000 clones; 70% to 90% occur once, and the top ten carry over 4%. The sequenced sample was CD8+ T cells from peripheral blood mononuclear cells, obtained in the first trimester of pregnancy. The receptors were sampled from a female donor with multiple sclerosis, enrolled in a pregnancy study.

For this clone: The missing conserved phenylalanine or tryptophan at the end of this CDR3 makes a read error likely. No DNA is shown, since the ends of the CDR3 on it are uncertain; the CDR3 is the one TCRdb lists. The CDR3: CASSQGPTGGALGVHL. This sequence joins TRBV4-3 and TRBJ1-6; TRBD1 reflects the table's D call only, with no check against the DNA. The CDR3 has 16 residues if both end residues are counted. CDR1 and CDR2 (germline): LGHNA, YSLEER.

This sequence joins TRBV6-5 and TRBJ2-1; D is possibly TRBD1 (6 bases). The CDR3 runs 13 residues. Germline values: CDR1 MNHEY, CDR2 SVGAGI. Trimming removed 6 bases from V and 7 bases from J, with 13 bases in between. CDR3 DNA sequence: TGTGCCAGCAGAACAGGGATGGGGAATGAGCAGTTCTTC. Protein: CASRTGMGNEQFF.

This sequence joins TRBV13 and TRBJ2-4; 15 nucleotides agree with TRBD2. Germline CDR1 PRHDT, CDR2 FYEKMQ (reference sequence). V trimming: 5 bases; J trimming: 2 bases; junction bases outside the gene matches: 7. This CDR3 spans 18 amino acids. CDR3 protein: CASSLGLAGGHTKNIQYF. CDR3 bases: TGTGCCAGCAGCCTGGGACTAGCGGGGGGCCATACCAAAAACATTCAGTACTTC.

This clone was found once. This chain connects TRBV5-6 to TRBJ2-1; 8 nucleotides agree with TRBD2. CDR1 and CDR2 (germline): SGHDT, YYEEEE. The CDR3 has 16 residues. V gave up 5 bases and J gave up 4 bases; unmatched junction bases: 11. The CDR3 loop reads CASSFHYGGGYNEQFF. The CDR3 DNA reads TGTGCCAGCAGTTTTCACTACGGGGGGGGATACAATGAGCAGTTCTTC.

This chain joins TRBV4-2 and TRBJ2-2; 7 nucleotides match TRBD2. The V and J ends lost 1 base and 6 bases, in that order; junction bases with no gene match: 14. Germline V gene lookup returns CDR1 LGHNA and CDR2 YNFKEQ. The CDR3 extends over 18 amino acids. The DNA for the CDR3 is TGTGCCAGCAGCCAAGTCCCTCCAGCGACTAGCCCGCCCGGGGAGCTGTTTTTT. This translates into CASSQVPPATSPPGELFF.

V gene TRBV4-2 combines with J gene TRBJ1-2; the match to TRBD1 covers 10 bases. Germline assignment: CDR1 LGHNA and CDR2 YNFKEQ. There are 16 residues in the CDR3. Trimming took 0 bases from V and 3 from J; bases not matched to a gene: 4. The CDR3 spells CASSQDRQGADYGYTF. CDR3 nucleotides: TGTGCCAGCAGCCAAGACCGACAGGGGGCAGACTATGGCTACACCTTC.

Ten or more counts support this clone. This rearrangement joins TRBV5-7 to TRBJ1-1; 8 nucleotides match TRBD1. TRBV5-7 is annotated as an ORF whose role is uncertain. With V trimmed by 0 bases and J by 0 bases, 1 base remained unmatched. CDR3 length equals 15 residues. CDR3 DNA sequence: TGTGCCAGCAGCTTGGGGACAGGGATGAACACTGAAGCTTTCTTT. Protein product: CASSLGTGMNTEAFF.

The rearrangement uses TRBV7-3 and TRBJ2-3; 11 bases are shared with TRBD2. The CDR3 covers 17 residues. The J segment lost 1 base and the V segment lost 3 bases, leaving 6 bases of the junction unmatched. The germline V gene encodes CDR1 SGHTA and CDR2 FQGTGA. This CDR3 reads CASSFLAGGPGTDTQYF. DNA for the CDR3: TGTGCCAGCAGCTTTTTAGCGGGGGGGCCTGGCACAGATACGCAGTATTTT.

V gene TRBV4-2 combines with J gene TRBJ2-1; a weak D match, TRBD1 (6 bases). V lost 3 bases, J lost 6 bases, and 12 bases lay in between. The CDR3 spans 14 residues. Germline V gene sequence: CDR1 LGHNA, CDR2 YNFKEQ. CDR3 region: CASSHNTGSNEQFF. CDR3 DNA: TGTGCCAGCAGCCACAATACAGGGAGCAATGAGCAGTTCTTC.

This clone appeared a few times. The chain combines TRBV6-4 with TRBJ2-2; TRBD1 matches 9 bases. CDR1 MRHNA and CDR2 SNTAGT come from the germline V gene. Trimming cost V 4 bases and J 6 bases; bases outside gene matches: 6. The CDR3 is made up of 15 amino acids. CDR3 amino acids: CASSATQGAAGELFF. The CDR3 DNA reads TGTGCCAGCAGTGCGACACAGGGGGCGGCCGGGGAGCTGTTTTTT.

The chain recombines TRBV9 with TRBJ2-7; 12 positions match TRBD1. The junction had 1 base not matched to a gene; V was cut back by 7 bases and J by 5 bases. Germline loops: CDR1 SGDLS, CDR2 YYNGEE. The CDR3 has 12 residues. The CDR3 is CASGTGGHEQYF. CDR3 bases: TGTGCCAGCGGGACAGGGGGCCACGAGCAGTACTTC.

V and J are TRBV9 and TRBJ2-1; possible D gene TRBD2, 6 bases. The CDR3 extends over 16 amino acids. The germline V gene has CDR1 SGDLS and CDR2 YYNGEE. V gave up 3 bases and J gave up 6 bases, with 19 bases separating them. The CDR3 coding sequence is TGTGCCAGCAGCGGGTCCGTGGAGCGGGTTTCCAATGAGCAGTTCTTC. It codes for CASSGSVERVSNEQFF. Based on the CDR3 plus reference TRBV9 and TRBJ2-1, the full variable domain is DSGVTQTPKHLITATGQRVTLRCSPRSGDLSVYWYQQSLDQGLQFLIQYYNGEERAKGNILERFSAQQFPDLHSELNLSSLELGDSALYFCASSGSVERVSNEQFFGPGTRLTVL.

This clone was seen just once. The chain employs TRBV15 and TRBJ2-2; the D gene is possibly TRBD2 (6 bases). The V end was cut by 5 bases, the J end by 4 bases, with 14 bases between. Germline lookup yields CDR1 LNHNV and CDR2 YYDKDF (reference sequence). The CDR3 is 15 amino acids. CDR3 loop: CATSFGSWGTGELFF. The CDR3 DNA reads TGTGCCACCAGCTTCGGGAGTTGGGGCACCGGGGAGCTGTTTTTT.

This chain uses TRBV7-8 with TRBJ2-3; maybe TRBD1 (7 bases). The V and J ends lost 5 bases and 4 bases respectively, with 13 bases between them. The CDR3 runs to 14 residues. In germline, CDR1 is SGHVS, CDR2 FQNEAQ. CDR3 nucleotides: TGTGCCAGCAGCCCGCAGGGGGGAGCAGATACGCAGTATTTT. It translates to CASSPQGGADTQYF.

V is TRBV5-4 and J is TRBJ2-4, with TRBD1 identical over 9 bases. This CDR3 contains 15 residues. Trimming at V came to 3 bases and at J to 2 bases, leaving 3 bases not matched to a gene. Germline V lookup: CDR1 SGHNT, CDR2 YYREEE (reference sequence). CDR3 sequence: CASSSGQGPKNIQYF. The CDR3 DNA is TGTGCCAGCAGCTCGGGACAGGGCCCCAAAAACATTCAGTACTTC.

The chain employs TRBV9 and TRBJ1-2; 7 nucleotides line up with TRBD1. The J segment lost 7 bases and the V segment lost 3 bases, leaving 6 bases of the junction unmatched. The V gene's germline CDR1 is SGDLS and CDR2 YYNGEE. The CDR3 runs 13 residues. The CDR3 region has the DNA TGTGCCAGCAGCGACTACAGGGGAAGTGGCTACACCTTC. Translating it yields CASSDYRGSGYTF. The full variable domain, its missing parts supplied by reference TRBV9 and TRBJ1-2, is DSGVTQTPKHLITATGQRVTLRCSPRSGDLSVYWYQQSLDQGLQFLIQYYNGEERAKGNILERFSAQQFPDLHSELNLSSLELGDSALYFCASSDYRGSGYTFGSGTRLTVV.

The chain recombines TRBV5-6 with TRBJ2-3; 11 bases fit TRBD2. Trimming at V came to 4 bases and at J to 0 bases, leaving 4 bases not matched to a gene. Looked up from germline, CDR1 is SGHDT and CDR2 is YYEEEE. The CDR3 totals 16 residues. CDR3 nucleotides: TGTGCCAGCAGCCGTTCTAGCGGGGGGAGCACAGATACGCAGTATTTT. It yields the protein CASSRSSGGSTDTQYF.

This sequence joins TRBV6-4 and TRBJ2-6; D unresolved. Trimming cost V 1 base and J 0 bases, with 4 bases left between them. Germline CDR1 reads MRHNA; CDR2 reads SNTAGT. The CDR3 has 15 residues. The CDR3 bases are TGTGCCAGCAGTGACTACAACTCTGGGGCCAACGTCCTGACTTTC. Translation gives CASSDYNSGANVLTF.

The rearrangement uses TRBV27 and TRBJ2-5; 10 bases map to TRBD1. The germline gives CDR1 MNHEY, CDR2 SMNVEV (reference sequence). The CDR3 consists of 14 residues. The V segment lost 4 bases and the J segment 4 bases; nucleotides outside the gene matches: 3. CDR3 coding DNA: TGTGCCAGCAGTTCCGGGACAGGGGTAGAGACCCAGTACTTC. Its translation is CASSSGTGVETQYF.

V gene TRBV5-4 combines with J gene TRBJ2-1, with 12 bases fitting TRBD2. V was clipped by 0 bases and J by 6 bases; unmatched bases: 10. CDR3 length: 18 amino acids. The germline gives CDR1 SGHNT, CDR2 YYREEE (reference sequence). In nucleotides, the CDR3 is TGTGCCAGCAGCTTGGGGCTAGCGGGGGGGCCCCTGGTCAATGAGCAGTTCTTC. It codes for CASSLGLAGGPLVNEQFF.

V is TRBV9 and J is TRBJ2-1; 7 bases are a match to TRBD2. The V gene end was trimmed by 3 bases and the J gene end by 6 bases; junction bases not matched to a gene: 9. The CDR3 length is 15 residues. Germline loops: CDR1 SGDLS, CDR2 YYNGEE. The CDR3 reads CASSAWGGEVNEQFF. The CDR3 DNA reads as TGTGCCAGCAGCGCCTGGGGAGGGGAGGTCAATGAGCAGTTCTTC.

This chain uses TRBV9 with TRBJ2-5, with 7 bases that match TRBD1. The V segment lost 4 bases and the J segment 5 bases; nucleotides outside the gene matches: 11. Germline V gives CDR1 SGDLS, CDR2 YYNGEE. The CDR3 runs to 15 residues. CDR3 sequence reads: CASSPLTGTSETQYF. The CDR3, as DNA: TGTGCCAGCAGCCCCTTGACAGGGACCTCGGAGACCCAGTACTTC.

By share, this clone counts as medium-sized. A junction boundary mismatches the germline segment, possibly from a read error. The V call is TRBV7-7, the J call TRBJ1-2; 8 nucleotides match TRBD1. Germline loops: CDR1 SSHAT, CDR2 FNYEAQ (reference sequence). The CDR3 runs to 15 residues. The CDR3 DNA follows: TGTGCTAGCAGCCCCTGGGCAGGGGGCTTTGATGGCTACACCTTC. Protein: CASSPWAGGFDGYTF. The entire variable domain, with the rest obtained from reference TRBV7-7 and TRBJ1-2, is as follows: GAGVSQSPRYKVTKRGQDVTLRCDPISSHATLYWYQQALGQGPEFLTYFNYEAQPDKSGLPSDRFSAERPEGSISTLTIQRTEQRDSAMYRCASSPWAGGFDGYTFGSGTRLTVV.

V and J are TRBV27 and TRBJ1-1; TRBD1 is a possible D gene (5 bases). The V end was cut by 4 bases, the J end by 0 bases, with 9 bases between. The CDR3 sequence is 14 residues long. The V gene's germline CDR1 is MNHEY and CDR2 SMNVEV (reference sequence). The CDR3 sequence: CASSSQQVNTEAFF. The CDR3, as DNA: TGTGCCAGCAGTTCCCAACAGGTGAACACTGAAGCTTTCTTT.

The gene calls are TRBV13 and TRBJ2-3; perhaps TRBD2 as D (6 bases). The CDR3 consists of 18 residues. V lost 4 bases to trimming and J lost 0 bases, with 20 bases between them. Germline CDR1 reads PRHDT; CDR2 reads FYEKMQ (reference sequence). CDR3 sequence: CASSSGLPKGSSTDTQYF. For the CDR3, the DNA is TGTGCCAGCAGCTCGGGACTTCCCAAGGGTTCTAGCACAGATACGCAGTATTTT. The full variable domain, in which reference TRBV13 and TRBJ2-3 provide the parts outside the CDR3, is AAGVIQSPRHLIKEKRETATLKCYPIPRHDTVYWYQQGPGQDPQFLISFYEKMQSDKGSIPDRFSAQQFSDYHSELNMSSLELGDSALYFCASSSGLPKGSSTDTQYFGPGTRLTVL.

This chain connects TRBV2 to TRBJ2-3, with D tentatively TRBD1 (5 bases). The ends were cut back, 6 bases at V and 6 bases at J, with 28 bases in the middle. Germline assignment: CDR1 SNHLY and CDR2 FYNNEI. This CDR3 region has 18 residues. The CDR3 nucleotides read TGTGCCAGCAGCACCCCACAGGCCCCCATAGCCCCCGGGGATACGCAGTATTTT. It codes for CASSTPQAPIAPGDTQYF.

The chain employs TRBV7-3 and TRBJ2-3; TRBD2 matches 11 bases. The germline CDR1 and CDR2 sequences are SGHTA and FQGTGA. This CDR3 contains 15 residues. J gave up 6 bases and V 5 bases, and 7 bases lay outside the gene matches. The DNA for the CDR3 is TGTGCCAGCAGCAGTAGCGGGGGGGCGGGGGATACGCAGTATTTT. Its protein product is CASSSSGGAGDTQYF.